These 28 T cell receptor beta chains share one sample of origin, sequenced in a study of CD4 T cells in relation to SARS-CoV-2 and coronaviruses. Unexposed donor CD4+ T cells date from about 2011-2018, before the COVID-19 pandemic. Assay used: immunoSEQ multiplex PCR; TCRdb lists only in-frame clones, some missing. The sample records nearly 70,000 clones, approximately 93% being singletons. What was sequenced was naive CD4+ T cells from PBMCs. As for subset: naive CD4+ T cells isolated by negative enrichment. These receptors came from a human donor in good health.

J is TRBJ2-4 and V is TRBV24-1; D not certain. The CDR3 spans 14 residues. The V and J ends lost 2 bases and 3 bases respectively, with 7 bases between them. Germline-derived CDR1 and CDR2 are KGHDR and SFDVKD. CDR3: CATSDSVVKNIQYF. The CDR3 region has the DNA TGTGCCACCAGTGATTCGGTGGTCAAAAACATTCAGTACTTC.

The V call is TRBV28, the J call TRBJ1-2; a weak D match, TRBD1 (6 bases). Per the germline V gene, CDR1 is MDHEN and CDR2 is SYDVKM. The V end lost 8 bases, the J end lost 8 bases, and 24 bases lay between the germline ends. The CDR3 runs to 15 residues. The CDR3 DNA reads TGTGCCAGCCTTGAGGGCCTCGAGGGGGTAGGGGGCTACACCTTC. It translates to CASLEGLEGVGGYTF.

This sequence joins TRBV12-5 and TRBJ2-3; 8 bases align to TRBD2. V shed 3 bases, J shed 2 bases, and the junction held 10 bases outside the gene matches. Germline V gives CDR1 LGHNT, CDR2 FRNRAP. The CDR3 runs to 17 residues. CDR3 sequence reads: CASGFSRTAGDTDTQYF. The CDR3 region has the DNA TGTGCTAGTGGTTTCTCCCGAACAGCGGGGGACACAGATACGCAGTATTTT.

This chain uses TRBV5-4 with TRBJ1-4, with D perhaps matching TRBD1 (6 bases). The ends were cut back, 3 bases at V and 5 bases at J, with 11 bases in the middle. Germline V gives CDR1 SGHNT, CDR2 YYREEE (reference sequence). CDR3 size: 14 residues. CDR3 nucleotides: TGTGCCAGCAGCTATCAGGGGCGAAATGAAAAACTGTTTTTT. This sequence encodes CASSYQGRNEKLFF.

This rearrangement joins TRBV2 to TRBJ1-4, with TRBD1 matching 10 bases. The CDR3 runs 16 residues. CDR1 SNHLY and CDR2 FYNNEI come from the germline V gene. The junction had 6 bases not matched to a gene; V was cut back by 5 bases and J by 3 bases. CDR3: CASSRDRGAANEKLFF. In nucleotides, the CDR3 is TGTGCCAGCAGTCGGGACAGGGGTGCGGCTAATGAAAAACTGTTTTTT.

This sequence joins TRBV7-3 and TRBJ1-5; possibly TRBD1 for D (5 bases). From germline, CDR1 is SGHTA and CDR2 FQGTGA. The CDR3 totals 15 residues. The V end was cut by 5 bases, the J end by 7 bases, with 18 bases between. CDR3 coding DNA: TGTGCCAGCAGCCTTACCGGGGGGACGGGGCAGCCCCAGCATTTT. It translates to CASSLTGGTGQPQHF.

The gene calls are TRBV7-2 and TRBJ2-7, with 7 nucleotides matching TRBD1. Germline trimming cut 5 bases from V and 1 base from J; bases unmatched to any gene: 8. Germline V gene data show CDR1 as SGHTA and CDR2 as FQGNSA. The CDR3 is made up of 15 amino acids. This chain's CDR3 is CASSLDRAGSYEQYF. The CDR3, as DNA: TGTGCCAGCAGCCTAGACAGGGCTGGGTCCTACGAGCAGTACTTC.

V usage is TRBV29-1 and J usage is TRBJ2-7; D is undetermined. CDR1 is SQVTM and CDR2 is ANQGSEA in the germline V gene. The length of the CDR3 is 13 residues. V lost 5 bases and J 2 bases, leaving 13 bases between the germline ends. The CDR3, as DNA: TGCAGCGTTTGCAGTTTTACGACCTACGAGCAGTACTTC. This sequence encodes CSVCSFTTYEQYF.

This rearrangement joins TRBV15 to TRBJ2-4, with 9 positions matching TRBD1. V was pared by 3 bases and J by 1 base, with 4 bases of the junction left unmatched. The CDR3 has 16 residues. Germline lookup yields CDR1 LNHNV and CDR2 YYDKDF (reference sequence). As DNA, the CDR3 is TGTGCCACCAGCAGTCCACAGGGGGCGGCCAAAAACATTCAGTACTTC. As protein: CATSSPQGAAKNIQYF.

The chain has TRBV6-5 and TRBJ1-2; D unclear. Trimming took off 5 bases at V and 1 base at J, with 14 bases between the two ends. The CDR3 sequence is 15 residues long. Per germline, CDR1 MNHEY and CDR2 SVGAGI. As DNA, the CDR3 is TGTGCCAGCAGTCAGTCACCTCCTCGTAACTATGGCTACACCTTC. This codes for CASSQSPPRNYGYTF.

This chain joins TRBV28 and TRBJ2-1, with D hard to call. The CDR3 runs 11 residues. V was clipped by 10 bases and J by 8 bases, with 12 bases between them. In germline, CDR1 is MDHEN, CDR2 SYDVKM. The DNA for the CDR3 is TGTGCCACCTCTGTCCGGCATGAGCAGTTCTTC. It codes for CATSVRHEQFF.

The V gene is TRBV5-6, the J gene TRBJ1-5; the D gene is possibly TRBD1 (5 bases). V dropped 0 bases and J dropped 4 bases, with 14 bases sitting between them. Germline lookup yields CDR1 SGHDT and CDR2 YYEEEE. The CDR3 has 16 residues. DNA for the CDR3: TGTGCCAGCAGCTTGGCCTGGGGCGAGGGAAATCAGCCCCAGCATTTT. It translates to CASSLAWGEGNQPQHF.

This clone has only one observation. The rearrangement links TRBV6-1 to TRBJ2-2; possibly TRBD1 for D (6 bases). This CDR3 spans 14 amino acids. The germline V gene has CDR1 MNHNS and CDR2 SASEGT. V was clipped by 1 base and J by 5 bases, with 8 bases between them. CDR3 loop: CASSEVTGTGELFF. The DNA of the CDR3 is TGTGCCAGCAGTGAAGTAACAGGGACCGGGGAGCTGTTTTTT.

The CDR3: CASSLVSGANQPQHF. The CDR3 DNA sequence: TGTGCCAGCAGCTTAGTGTCGGGCGCCAATCAGCCCCAGCATTTT. The V call is TRBV7-2, the J call TRBJ1-5; no firm D call. Germline loops: CDR1 SGHTA, CDR2 FQGNSA. The CDR3 is 15 residues long. V shed 1 base and J shed 3 bases, with 10 bases lying between them.

The genes are TRBV27 and TRBJ2-7, with unresolved D. There are 10 residues in the CDR3. Between the trimmed V and J ends, which lost 8 bases and 2 bases, there was a span of 4 bases. The germline gives CDR1 MNHEY, CDR2 SMNVEV (reference sequence). CDR3: CASGTYEQYF. The DNA for the CDR3 is TGTGCCAGCGGAACCTACGAGCAGTACTTC.

This chain connects TRBV3-1 (or the pseudogene TRBV3-2) to TRBJ1-3; D not resolved. Trimming stripped 4 bases from V and 0 bases from J, with 10 bases between. The CDR3 sequence is 15 residues long. CDR1 LGHDT and CDR2 YNNKEL come from the germline V gene (reference sequence). CDR3 nucleotide sequence: TGTGCCAGCAGCCTTTTACCACCCTCTGGAAACACCATATATTTT. Amino acids: CASSLLPPSGNTIYF.

This chain joins TRBV12-3 or TRBV12-4 and TRBJ2-3; 7 bases agree with TRBD1. V gave up 8 bases and J gave up 3 bases; unmatched junction bases: 2. CDR3 size: 12 residues. The CDR3 DNA is TGTGCCAGCCGCAGGGGGACAGATACGCAGTATTTT. It yields the protein CASRRGTDTQYF.

This sequence joins TRBV25-1 and TRBJ1-2; D is unclear. Trimming pared 0 bases from V and 6 bases from J, leaving 8 bases between. The CDR3 runs 13 residues. CDR1 is MGHDK and CDR2 is SYGVNS in the germline V gene. The CDR3 spells CASSEYLGNGYTF. The CDR3 bases are TGTGCCAGCAGTGAATATCTCGGGAATGGCTACACCTTC.

J is TRBJ2-3 and V is TRBV27, with 8 bases matching TRBD1. CDR3 length: 18 residues. J was trimmed by 2 bases and V by 2 bases; bases with no gene match: 12. Germline CDR1 reads MNHEY; CDR2 reads SMNVEV (reference sequence). The CDR3 loop is CASSLRPTGQGFTDTQYF. DNA for the CDR3: TGTGCCAGCAGTTTACGCCCCACCGGACAGGGCTTCACAGATACGCAGTATTTT.

The chain couples TRBV10-1 to TRBJ2-2; 11 bases are shared with TRBD2. The trim removed 6 bases at V and 3 bases at J, leaving 9 bases unmatched. Germline CDR1 WNHNN, CDR2 SYGVQD (reference sequence). The CDR3 contains 17 residues. CDR3 DNA: TGCGCCAGCAGCCCGGGGGGACTAGCGGCACACACCGGGGAGCTGTTTTTT. Protein: CASSPGGLAAHTGELFF.

This chain uses TRBV9 with TRBJ2-1; TRBD2 matches at 8 bases. The V and J ends lost 4 bases and 4 bases, in that order; junction bases with no gene match: 7. This CDR3 region has 15 residues. CDR1 and CDR2 (germline): SGDLS, YYNGEE. This CDR3 reads CASSNRVAGYNEQFF. CDR3 sequence (DNA): TGTGCCAGCAGCAACCGGGTAGCGGGGTACAATGAGCAGTTCTTC.

This chain uses TRBV28 with TRBJ2-1; no firm D call. The ends were cut back, 7 bases at V and 9 bases at J, with 10 bases in the middle. CDR3 length: 11 residues. The germline V gene has CDR1 MDHEN and CDR2 SYDVKM. The CDR3 protein is CASTLGREQFF. The CDR3 DNA sequence: TGTGCCAGCACCCTCGGCCGTGAGCAGTTCTTC.

This rearrangement joins TRBV7-3 to TRBJ2-6; no clear D. The ends were cut back, 1 base at V and 2 bases at J, with 9 bases in the middle. The CDR3 is 16 amino acids. Germline lookup yields CDR1 SGHTA and CDR2 FQGTGA. Written as DNA, the CDR3 is TGTGCCAGCAGCTTAAGTGTGGACCCTGGGGCCAACGTCCTGACTTTC. It specifies CASSLSVDPGANVLTF.

The chain has TRBV4-3 and TRBJ2-7; D gene ambiguous. Germline-derived CDR1 and CDR2 are LGHNA and YSLEER. Trimming shortened V by 0 bases and J by 3 bases, and 12 bases separated the two germline ends. The CDR3 consists of 15 residues. In nucleotides, the CDR3 is TGCGCCAGCAGCCAAGATACTCGACAATTCTACGAGCAGTACTTC. Its protein product is CASSQDTRQFYEQYF.

This clone was found once. This chain links TRBV9 with TRBJ2-7, with D maybe TRBD1 (6 bases). This CDR3 spans 14 amino acids. Trimming pared 1 base from V and 3 bases from J, leaving 11 bases between. Per germline, CDR1 SGDLS and CDR2 YYNGEE. The CDR3 here is CASSVSDSYYEQYF. The CDR3 region has the DNA TGTGCCAGCAGCGTATCGGACAGCTACTACGAGCAGTACTTC. Full variable domain (rest looked up from reference TRBV9 and TRBJ2-7): DSGVTQTPKHLITATGQRVTLRCSPRSGDLSVYWYQQSLDQGLQFLIQYYNGEERAKGNILERFSAQQFPDLHSELNLSSLELGDSALYFCASSVSDSYYEQYFGPGTRLTVT.

The chain links TRBV28 to TRBJ2-2; no clear D gene. Trimming shortened V by 8 bases and J by 5 bases, and 3 bases separated the two germline ends. This CDR3 spans 10 amino acids. The germline gives CDR1 MDHEN, CDR2 SYDVKM. The CDR3 protein is CASGTGELFF. CDR3 nucleotide sequence: TGTGCCAGCGGGACCGGGGAGCTGTTTTTT.

This sequence joins TRBV28 and TRBJ2-7; D possibly uses TRBD1 or TRBD2 (5 bases each). There are 15 residues in the CDR3. Germline assignment: CDR1 MDHEN and CDR2 SYDVKM. V was clipped by 5 bases and J by 0 bases, with 14 bases between them. CDR3: CASSPGFTSSYEQYF. The CDR3 nucleotides are TGTGCCAGCAGTCCAGGGTTTACTAGCTCCTACGAGCAGTACTTC.

The chain has TRBV7-9 and TRBJ1-5; D ambiguous. The CDR3 runs 12 residues. The V gene's germline CDR1 is SEHNR and CDR2 FQNEAQ (reference sequence). CDR3 nucleotides: TGTGCAACCAGCGATAAACTCCAGCCCCAGCATTTT. Translating it yields CATSDKLQPQHF.